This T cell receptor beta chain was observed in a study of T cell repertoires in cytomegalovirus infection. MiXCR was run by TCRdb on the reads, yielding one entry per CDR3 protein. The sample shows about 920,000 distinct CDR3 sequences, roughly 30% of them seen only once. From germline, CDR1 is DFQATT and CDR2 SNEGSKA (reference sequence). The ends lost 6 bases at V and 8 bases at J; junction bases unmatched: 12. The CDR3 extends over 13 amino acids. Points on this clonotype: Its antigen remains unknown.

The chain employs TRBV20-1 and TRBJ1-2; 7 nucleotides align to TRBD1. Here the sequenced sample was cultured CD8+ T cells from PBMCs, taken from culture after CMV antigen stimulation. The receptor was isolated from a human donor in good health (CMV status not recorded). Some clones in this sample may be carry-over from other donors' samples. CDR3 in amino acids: CSAPNEGADGYTF. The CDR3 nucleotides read TGCAGTGCCCCGAACGAGGGGGCCGACGGCTACACCTTC.